These 5 T cell receptor beta chains originate from one sample sequenced in a study of CD8 T cells in ankylosing spondylitis. Via MiXCR, TCRdb re-called the 5' RACE reads, giving one row per CDR3 protein. The sample has fewer than 750,000 distinct CDR3 sequences; around 20% are singletons. Antigens of these TCRs are unknown. Notes on the study in general: Characteristic of ankylosing spondylitis blood, it appeared, was a TCR beta motif comprising about 8 highly homologous variants.

The source material was blood, either unsorted or a sorted T cell fraction (not recorded which). The origin of the receptors is a male donor with ankylosing spondylitis.

This clonotype has just a few counts. This sequence joins TRBV9 and TRBJ2-3; no clear D gene. This CDR3 is built from 16 residues. V shed 0 bases and J shed 2 bases, with 13 bases lying between them. The germline CDR1 and CDR2 sequences are SGDLS and YYNGEE. The CDR3 DNA is TGTGCCAGCAGCGTAGGATATCGGAGAGACACAGATACGCAGTATTTT. Its protein product is CASSVGYRRDTDTQYF. Variable domain in full (rest from reference TRBV9 and TRBJ2-3): DSGVTQTPKHLITATGQRVTLRCSPRSGDLSVYWYQQSLDQGLQFLIQYYNGEERAKGNILERFSAQQFPDLHSELNLSSLELGDSALYFCASSVGYRRDTDTQYFGPGTRLTVL.

The chain combines TRBV12-3 or TRBV12-4 with TRBJ1-4; a weak D match, TRBD1 (5 bases). This CDR3 is built from 15 residues. Deletions cut 6 bases from V and 5 bases from J, with 16 bases between. The CDR3 loop reads CASRPRWGGNEKLFF. DNA for the CDR3: TGTGCCAGCAGGCCCCGGTGGGGGGGGAATGAAAAACTGTTTTTT.

The chain links TRBV7-9 to TRBJ2-1; D unresolved. This CDR3 spans 12 amino acids. Trimming pared 5 bases from V and 5 bases from J, leaving 7 bases between. Germline CDR1 SEHNR, CDR2 FQNEAQ (reference sequence). CDR3 in amino acids: CASSDQDNEQFF. CDR3 nucleotides: TGTGCCAGCAGCGACCAGGACAATGAGCAGTTCTTC.

The V and J genes are TRBV7-9 and TRBJ1-1, with D perhaps matching TRBD1 (6 bases). The CDR3 totals 11 residues. Trimming took off 2 bases at V and 9 bases at J, with 7 bases between the two ends. Germline lookup yields CDR1 SEHNR and CDR2 FQNEAQ (reference sequence). DNA of the CDR3: TGTGCCAGCAGCTTATGGGACAAAGCTTTCTTT. This translates into CASSLWDKAFF.

V usage is TRBV30 and J usage is TRBJ2-1; D remains unclear. The germline V gene encodes CDR1 GTSNPN and CDR2 SVGIG (reference sequence). This CDR3 spans 13 amino acids. Trimming shortened V by 3 bases and J by 6 bases, and 12 bases separated the two germline ends. The CDR3 DNA follows: TGTGCCTGGAGCGCCAACTCGATCAATGAGCAGTTCTTC. It is translated as CAWSANSINEQFF.